What follows describes a single T cell receptor (beta chain). Its target antigen remains unknown. No base-level quality is on record; no much larger clone is a single base apart. The collaborating institutions used their own protocols to collect whole blood in K2EDTA tubes. Collaborator samples were shipped for TCRbeta analysis as frozen whole blood, isolated PBMCs, or DNA extracted from either sample type. This record belongs to a study of blood T cell repertoires in COVID-19 (dated by TCRdb to about 2020). Regarding the complete study: Samples covering the acute and convalescent phases of COVID-19 were provided by collaborators in the United States, Italy and Spain. The prospective study material was composed of cDNA or gDNA derived from T cells, B-cell-depleted T cells, or PBMCs. The dataset comprised deeply sampled blood TCRbeta repertoires from subjects exposed to, actively infected with, or recovered from COVID-19. The repertoires were made available in a free public database intended to serve as a resource for research on the immune response to SARS-CoV-2. The samples were drawn from two sources: the first 160 participants of the ongoing ImmuneRACE study, and 1,254 subjects contributed by 6 global collaborators. Nearly every sample came with metadata listing a de-identified subject ID, COVID-19 status, age in years and sex. Where available, HLA class I and class II types were obtained from metadata supplied by the sample provider rather than from assay-based typing.

TCRbeta CDR3 regions were amplified from genomic DNA using the immunoSEQ Assay, a bias-controlled multiplex PCR. In the original analysis: Nucleated cell counts per sample were estimated from amplification of reference gene primers within the assay. Sequence reads were collapsed and filtered to measure the absolute abundance of every unique TCRbeta CDR3 rearrangement. For each sample, productive Simpson clonality was calculated as the square root of Simpson's diversity index across productive rearrangements. Held by TCRdb, this immuneACCESS table contains in-frame sequences only and omits some clones. Under half of the omission traces to an unresolved V gene where checked; the cause of the rest is unknown. D and trimming were read from the DNA, whereas the V and J calls and clone size are those reported in that table. The sample table contains about 99,000 clones; only one count was recorded for 79% of them. 15% to 20% of the sample is taken by the ten largest.

Paper-wide results and their limitations: The quantity of clinical and demographic metadata differed by source and by participant and was supplied without curation.

CDR1 SNHLY and CDR2 FYNNEI were looked up in the germline V gene. The CDR3 starts with the cysteine, ends with the phenylalanine, and has 13 residues. Only the CDR3 region is kept as DNA, spanning 39 bases read in frame from base 1. V sheds 6 bases and J sheds 8 bases, leaving 16 bases between their ends. The sample consisted of peripheral blood. The source of this sequence is a woman of 80 years or more with active or convalescent COVID-19. Recombination connected TRBV2 to TRBJ1-2, and possibly TRBD1, on 6 matching bases. The sequenced DNA: TGTGCCAGCAGGCAGCTAGGGGGATTAGGCTACACCTTC. Its protein is CASRQLGGLGYTF.